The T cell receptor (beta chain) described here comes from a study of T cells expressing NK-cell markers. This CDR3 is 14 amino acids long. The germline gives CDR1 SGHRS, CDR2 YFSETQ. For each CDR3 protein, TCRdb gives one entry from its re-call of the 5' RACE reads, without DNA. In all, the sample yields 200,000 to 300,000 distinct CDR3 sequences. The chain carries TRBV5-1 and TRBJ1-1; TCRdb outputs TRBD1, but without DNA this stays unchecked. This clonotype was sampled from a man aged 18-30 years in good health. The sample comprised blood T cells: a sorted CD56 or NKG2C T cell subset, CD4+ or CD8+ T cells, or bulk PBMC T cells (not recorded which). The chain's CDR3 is CASSGSRGDTEAFF.